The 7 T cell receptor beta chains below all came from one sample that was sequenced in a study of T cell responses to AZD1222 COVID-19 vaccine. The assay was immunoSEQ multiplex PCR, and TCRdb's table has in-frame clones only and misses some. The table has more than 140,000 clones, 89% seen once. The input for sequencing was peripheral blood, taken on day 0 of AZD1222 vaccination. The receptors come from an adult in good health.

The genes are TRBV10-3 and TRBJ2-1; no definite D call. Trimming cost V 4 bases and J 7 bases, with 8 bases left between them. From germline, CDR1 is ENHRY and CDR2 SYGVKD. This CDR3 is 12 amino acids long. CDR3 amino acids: CAISVRGNEQFF. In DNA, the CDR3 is TGTGCCATCAGTGTCAGAGGAAATGAGCAGTTCTTC.

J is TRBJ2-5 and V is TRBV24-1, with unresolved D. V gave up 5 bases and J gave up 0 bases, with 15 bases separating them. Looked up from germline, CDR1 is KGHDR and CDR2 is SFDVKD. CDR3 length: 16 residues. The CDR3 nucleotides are TGTGCCACCAGTGCCTCTACTGGGTGGTACCAAGAGACCCAGTACTTC. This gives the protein CATSASTGWYQETQYF.

The CDR3 loop is CASSRNPGSLDGYTF. As DNA, the CDR3 is TGTGCCAGCAGCCGAAATCCCGGGTCCCTCGATGGCTACACCTTC. V gene TRBV11-2 combines with J gene TRBJ1-2; D is uncertain. Germline values: CDR1 SGHAT, CDR2 FQNNGV. This CDR3 is 15 amino acids long. Trimming left V 5 bases short and J 6 bases short, with 19 bases between.

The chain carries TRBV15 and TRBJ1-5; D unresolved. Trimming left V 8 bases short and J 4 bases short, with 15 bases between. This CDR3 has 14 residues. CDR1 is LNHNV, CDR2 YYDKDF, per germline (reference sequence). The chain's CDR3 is CATSAGGPNQPQHF. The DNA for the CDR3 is TGTGCCACCTCTGCAGGCGGGCCGAATCAGCCCCAGCATTTT.

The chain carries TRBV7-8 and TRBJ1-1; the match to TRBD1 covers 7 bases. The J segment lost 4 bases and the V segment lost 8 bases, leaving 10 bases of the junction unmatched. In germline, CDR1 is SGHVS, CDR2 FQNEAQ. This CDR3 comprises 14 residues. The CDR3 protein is CASLRARGITEAFF. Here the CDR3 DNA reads TGTGCCAGCCTACGTGCCAGGGGGATCACTGAAGCTTTCTTT.

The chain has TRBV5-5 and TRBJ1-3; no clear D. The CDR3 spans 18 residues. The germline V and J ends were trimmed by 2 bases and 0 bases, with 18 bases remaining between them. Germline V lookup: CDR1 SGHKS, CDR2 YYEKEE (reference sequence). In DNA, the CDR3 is TGTGCCAGCAGCTTACGAGAGGCAGATTCGTACTCTGGAAACACCATATATTTT. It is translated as CASSLREADSYSGNTIYF. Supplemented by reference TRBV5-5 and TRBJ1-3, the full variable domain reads DAGVTQSPTHLIKTRGQQVTLRCSPISGHKSVSWYQQVLGQGPQFIFQYYEKEERGRGNFPDRFSARQFPNYSSELNVNALLLGDSALYLCASSLREADSYSGNTIYFGEGSWLTVV.

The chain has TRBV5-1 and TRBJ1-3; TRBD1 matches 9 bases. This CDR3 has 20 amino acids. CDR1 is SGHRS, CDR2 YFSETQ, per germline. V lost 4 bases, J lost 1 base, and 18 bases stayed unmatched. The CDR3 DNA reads TGCGCCAGCAGCCTCTCGGCCTGGGGACAGGGATTTGGTTCTGGAAACACCATATATTTT. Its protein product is CASSLSAWGQGFGSGNTIYF. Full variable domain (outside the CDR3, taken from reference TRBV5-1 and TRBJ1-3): KAGVTQTPRYLIKTRGQQVTLSCSPISGHRSVSWYQQTPGQGLQFLFEYFSETQRNKGNFPGRFSGRQFSNSRSEMNVSTLELGDSALYLCASSLSAWGQGFGSGNTIYFGEGSWLTVV.